The clone carrying this TCR beta chain was recorded a few times. Profiling relied on immunoSEQ multiplex PCR, and the TCRdb table lists in-frame clones only, not all of them. The sample carries approximately 580,000 clones, around 82% recorded once. This sample is drawn from a study of shared T cell receptors in the human thymus. In addition, the sample was reused for a study of human thymus T cells. That work adds: Healthy Finnish infants undergoing corrective surgery for congenital heart defects were used as donors. Corrective cardiac operations yielded the resected thymus tissue. Repertoires from thymus and blood appeared to show biased V and J gene usage. Overlap was high between thymic repertoires from unrelated individuals, as reported in related research.

The sample was thymocytes. This receptor was obtained from a boy in the first two years of life with a congenital heart defect.

CDR3 coding DNA: TGTGCCAGCTCACCAGGTCAGACAGCTGGAAACACCATATATTTT. This translates into CASSPGQTAGNTIYF. The rearrangement uses TRBV18 and TRBJ1-3, with D possibly matching TRBD1 (5 bases). Between the trimmed V and J ends, which lost 2 bases and 2 bases, there was a span of 10 bases. Looked up from germline, CDR1 is KGHSH and CDR2 is LQKENI. The CDR3 runs 15 residues.